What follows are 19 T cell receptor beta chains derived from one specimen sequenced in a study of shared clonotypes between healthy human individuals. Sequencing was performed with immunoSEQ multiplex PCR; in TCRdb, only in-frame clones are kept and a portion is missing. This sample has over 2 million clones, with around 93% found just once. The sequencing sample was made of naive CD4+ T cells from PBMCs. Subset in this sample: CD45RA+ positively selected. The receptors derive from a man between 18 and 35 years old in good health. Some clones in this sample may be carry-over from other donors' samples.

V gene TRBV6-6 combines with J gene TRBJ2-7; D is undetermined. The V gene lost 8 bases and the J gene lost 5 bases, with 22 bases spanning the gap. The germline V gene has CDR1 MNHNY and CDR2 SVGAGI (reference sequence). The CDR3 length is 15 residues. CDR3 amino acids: CASQYSQASYHEQYF. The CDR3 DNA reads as TGTGCCAGCCAATACTCTCAGGCCTCTTACCACGAGCAGTACTTC.

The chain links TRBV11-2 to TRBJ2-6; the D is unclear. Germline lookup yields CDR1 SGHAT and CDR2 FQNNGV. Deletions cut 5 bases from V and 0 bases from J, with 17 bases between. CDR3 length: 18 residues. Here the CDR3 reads CASSTLVAGDSGANVLTF. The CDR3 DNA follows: TGTGCCAGCAGCACCTTGGTGGCAGGTGACTCTGGGGCCAACGTCCTGACTTTC.

The DNA for the CDR3 is TGTGCCAGCAGTTTACTATCAGGGGCTGACCTCTATGGCTACACCTTC. Translation: CASSLLSGADLYGYTF. The chain combines TRBV28 with TRBJ1-2; possibly TRBD1 for D (6 bases). The CDR3 spans 16 residues. Germline lookup yields CDR1 MDHEN and CDR2 SYDVKM. Trimming stripped 2 bases from V and 4 bases from J, with 17 bases between.

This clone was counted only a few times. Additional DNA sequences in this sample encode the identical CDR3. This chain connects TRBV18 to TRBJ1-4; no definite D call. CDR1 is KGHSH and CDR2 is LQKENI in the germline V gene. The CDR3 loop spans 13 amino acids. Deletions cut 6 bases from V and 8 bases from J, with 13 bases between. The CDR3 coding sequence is TGTGCCAGCTCCCCCCCAGGACGAGAAAAACTGTTTTTT. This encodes CASSPPGREKLFF.

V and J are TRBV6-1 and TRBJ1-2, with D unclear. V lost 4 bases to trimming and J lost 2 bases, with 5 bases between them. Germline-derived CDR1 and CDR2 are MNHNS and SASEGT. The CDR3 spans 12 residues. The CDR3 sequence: CASSGRNYGYTF. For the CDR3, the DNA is TGTGCCAGCAGTGGACGGAACTATGGCTACACCTTC.

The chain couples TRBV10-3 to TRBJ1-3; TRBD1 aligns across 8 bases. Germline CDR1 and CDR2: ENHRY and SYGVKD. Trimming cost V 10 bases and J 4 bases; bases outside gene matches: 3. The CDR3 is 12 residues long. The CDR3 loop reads CATYRGGNTIYF. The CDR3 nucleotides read TGTGCCACTTACAGGGGGGGAAACACCATATATTTT.

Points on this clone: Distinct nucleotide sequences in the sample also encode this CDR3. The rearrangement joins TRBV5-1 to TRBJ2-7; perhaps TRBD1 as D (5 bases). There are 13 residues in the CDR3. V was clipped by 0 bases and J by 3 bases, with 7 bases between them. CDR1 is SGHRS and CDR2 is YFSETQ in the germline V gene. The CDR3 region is CASSLAGFYEQYF. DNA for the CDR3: TGCGCCAGCAGCTTGGCAGGGTTCTACGAGCAGTACTTC.

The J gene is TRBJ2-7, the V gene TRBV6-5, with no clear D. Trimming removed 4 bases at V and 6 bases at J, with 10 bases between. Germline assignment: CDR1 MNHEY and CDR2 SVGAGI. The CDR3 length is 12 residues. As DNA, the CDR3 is TGTGCCAGCAGTTTCCTCTACGGCGAGCAGTACTTC. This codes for CASSFLYGEQYF.

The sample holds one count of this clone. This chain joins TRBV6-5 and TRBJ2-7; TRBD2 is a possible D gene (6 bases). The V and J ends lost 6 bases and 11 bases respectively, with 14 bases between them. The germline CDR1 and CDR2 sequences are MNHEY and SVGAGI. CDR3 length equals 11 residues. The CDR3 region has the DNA TGTGCCAGCAGGCGGGACCAAGCGGAGTACTTC. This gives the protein CASRRDQAEYF.

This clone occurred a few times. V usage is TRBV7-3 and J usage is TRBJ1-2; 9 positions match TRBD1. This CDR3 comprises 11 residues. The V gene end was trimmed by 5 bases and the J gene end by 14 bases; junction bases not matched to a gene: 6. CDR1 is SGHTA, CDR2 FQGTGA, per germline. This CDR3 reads CASSQGQGITF. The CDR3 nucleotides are TGTGCCAGCAGCCAGGGACAGGGAATAACCTTC.

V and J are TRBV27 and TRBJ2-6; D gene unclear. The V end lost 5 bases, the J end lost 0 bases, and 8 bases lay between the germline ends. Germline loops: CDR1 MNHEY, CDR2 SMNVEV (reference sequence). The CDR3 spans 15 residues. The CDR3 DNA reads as TGTGCCAGCAGTCCATGGTTCTCTGGGGCCAACGTCCTGACTTTC. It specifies CASSPWFSGANVLTF. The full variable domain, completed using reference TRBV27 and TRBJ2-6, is EAQVTQNPRYLITVTGKKLTVTCSQNMNHEYMSWYRQDPGLGLRQIYYSMNVEVTDKGDVPEGYKVSRKEKRNFPLILESPSPNQTSLYFCASSPWFSGANVLTFGAGSRLTVL.

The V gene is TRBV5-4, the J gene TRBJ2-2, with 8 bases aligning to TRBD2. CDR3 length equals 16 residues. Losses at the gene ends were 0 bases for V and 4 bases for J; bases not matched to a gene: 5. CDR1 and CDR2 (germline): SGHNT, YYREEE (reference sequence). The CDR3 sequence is CASSLVAGGGTGELFF. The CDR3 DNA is TGTGCCAGCAGCTTGGTTGCGGGGGGAGGCACCGGGGAGCTGTTTTTT. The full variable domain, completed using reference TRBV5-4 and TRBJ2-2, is ETGVTQSPTHLIKTRGQQVTLRCSSQSGHNTVSWYQQALGQGPQFIFQYYREEENGRGNFPPRFSGLQFPNYSSELNVNALELDDSALYLCASSLVAGGGTGELFFGEGSRLTVL.

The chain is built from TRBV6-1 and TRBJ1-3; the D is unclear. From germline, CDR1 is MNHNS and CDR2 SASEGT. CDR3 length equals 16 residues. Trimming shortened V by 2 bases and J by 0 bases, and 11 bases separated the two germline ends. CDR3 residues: CASSEHRPSSGNTIYF. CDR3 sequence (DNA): TGTGCCAGCAGTGAACATCGACCGTCCTCTGGAAACACCATATATTTT.

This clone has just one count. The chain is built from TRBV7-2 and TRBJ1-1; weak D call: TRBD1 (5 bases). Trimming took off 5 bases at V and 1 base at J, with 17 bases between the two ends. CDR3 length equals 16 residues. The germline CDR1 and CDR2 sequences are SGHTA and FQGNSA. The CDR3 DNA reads TGTGCCAGCAGCCCTACCAGACAGTTATCGAACACTGAAGCTTTCTTT. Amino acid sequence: CASSPTRQLSNTEAFF. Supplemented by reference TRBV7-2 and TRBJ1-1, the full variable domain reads GAGVSQSPSNKVTEKGKDVELRCDPISGHTALYWYRQSLGQGLEFLIYFQGNSAPDKSGLPSDRFSAERTGGSVSTLTIQRTQQEDSAVYLCASSPTRQLSNTEAFFGQGTRLTVV.

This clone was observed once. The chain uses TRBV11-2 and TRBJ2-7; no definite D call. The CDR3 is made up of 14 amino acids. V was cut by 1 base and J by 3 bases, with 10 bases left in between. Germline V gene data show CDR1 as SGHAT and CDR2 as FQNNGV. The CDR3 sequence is CASSLGGSNYEQYF. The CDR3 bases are TGTGCCAGCAGCTTAGGGGGATCCAACTACGAGCAGTACTTC.

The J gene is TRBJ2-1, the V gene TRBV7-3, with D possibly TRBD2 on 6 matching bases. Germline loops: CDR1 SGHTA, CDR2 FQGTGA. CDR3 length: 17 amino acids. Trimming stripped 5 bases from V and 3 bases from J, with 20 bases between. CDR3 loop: CASSPGLSRSLYNEQFF. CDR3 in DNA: TGTGCCAGCAGCCCAGGACTATCTCGGTCGCTCTACAATGAGCAGTTCTTC.

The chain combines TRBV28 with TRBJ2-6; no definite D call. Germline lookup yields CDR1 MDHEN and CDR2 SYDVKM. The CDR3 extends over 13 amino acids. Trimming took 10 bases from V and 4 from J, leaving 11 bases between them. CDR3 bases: TGTGCCACTGGTCGAAACGGGGCCAACGTCCTGACTTTC. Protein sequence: CATGRNGANVLTF.

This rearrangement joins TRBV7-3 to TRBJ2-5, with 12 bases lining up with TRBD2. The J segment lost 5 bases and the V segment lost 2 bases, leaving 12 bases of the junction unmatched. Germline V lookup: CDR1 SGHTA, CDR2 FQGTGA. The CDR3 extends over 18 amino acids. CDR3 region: CASSLWDRRLAGGETQYF. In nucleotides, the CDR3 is TGTGCCAGCAGCTTATGGGACAGGAGGCTAGCGGGAGGGGAGACCCAGTACTTC.

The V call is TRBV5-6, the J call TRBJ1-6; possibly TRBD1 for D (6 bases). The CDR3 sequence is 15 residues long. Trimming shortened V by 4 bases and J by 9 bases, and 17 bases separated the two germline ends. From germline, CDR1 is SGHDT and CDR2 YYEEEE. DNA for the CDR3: TGTGCCAGCAGCCGTTCCACAGGGTATGGTTCACCCCTCCACTTT. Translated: CASSRSTGYGSPLHF.